This passage covers 31 T cell receptor beta chains from one sample sequenced in a study of cytomegalovirus exposure and HLA in healthy donors. It was with 60 Vbeta and 13 Jbeta primers that the PCR ran. Using immunoSEQ multiplex PCR, the repertoire was profiled, and TCRdb retains in-frame clones only, with some absent. Here the sample spans some 200,000 clones, less than 85% being singletons. Input material: PBMCs. All receptors come from a girl aged 2 to 10 in good health and CMV-seronegative.

This chain connects TRBV5-1 to TRBJ1-5, with 10 bases matching TRBD1. Unmatched junction bases numbered 2, after V lost 4 bases and J lost 7 bases. The CDR3 has 13 amino acids. CDR1 and CDR2 from the germline V gene are SGHRS and YFSETQ. The CDR3 DNA follows: TGCGCCAGCAGCCCGGACAGGGGGCAGCCCCAGCATTTT. Its translation: CASSPDRGQPQHF.

This chain joins TRBV6-5 and TRBJ2-2, with D possibly TRBD1 on 5 matching bases. With 0 bases removed from V and 4 bases from J, the gap between germline ends came to 12 bases. Germline CDR1 reads MNHEY; CDR2 reads SVGAGI. The CDR3 loop spans 16 amino acids. The CDR3, as DNA: TGTGCCAGCAGTTACTCGATAGGACATATCACCGGGGAGCTGTTTTTT. Encoded protein: CASSYSIGHITGELFF.

V is TRBV5-4 and J is TRBJ1-5, with D possibly TRBD1 on 6 matching bases. The V and J ends lost 2 bases and 1 base respectively, with 7 bases between them. The CDR3 spans 14 residues. From germline, CDR1 is SGHNT and CDR2 YYREEE (reference sequence). The CDR3 nucleotides are TGTGCCAGCAGCTTACAGGGCAGCAATCAGCCCCAGCATTTT. Translation: CASSLQGSNQPQHF.

The V gene is TRBV5-4, the J gene TRBJ2-7; 7 positions agree with TRBD2. The CDR3 is 14 amino acids. Germline assignment: CDR1 SGHNT and CDR2 YYREEE (reference sequence). V dropped 0 bases and J dropped 2; count of bases not matched to a gene: 2. DNA of the CDR3: TGTGCCAGCAGCTTGGGCGGGAGTGCCTACGAGCAGTACTTC. Translation: CASSLGGSAYEQYF.

The chain links TRBV2 to TRBJ2-5, with TRBD1 identical over 7 bases. From germline, CDR1 is SNHLY and CDR2 FYNNEI. The ends lost 7 bases at V and 3 bases at J; junction bases unmatched: 5. The CDR3 runs 13 residues. The CDR3 region has the DNA TGTGCCAGCACTAACGACAGGGAAGAGACCCAGTACTTC. Residues: CASTNDREETQYF.

The CDR3 region has the DNA TGTGCCAGCAGCTCCCCCGGATGGCGGGAGTACAACACCGGGGAGCTGTTTTTT. Amino acid sequence: CASSSPGWREYNTGELFF. V usage is TRBV7-9 and J usage is TRBJ2-2, with 7 bases aligning to TRBD2. CDR1 and CDR2 (germline): SEHNR, FQNEAQ (reference sequence). This CDR3 is built from 18 residues. The ends lost 4 bases at V and 2 bases at J; junction bases unmatched: 13.

V gene TRBV5-4 combines with J gene TRBJ2-1, with TRBD1 matching 10 bases. This CDR3 has 15 amino acids. Germline V CDR1 and CDR2: SGHNT, YYREEE (reference sequence). J gave up 4 bases and V 4 bases, and 5 bases lay outside the gene matches. The CDR3 reads CASSPGQGEYNEQFF. CDR3 in DNA: TGTGCCAGCAGCCCAGGACAGGGGGAATACAATGAGCAGTTCTTC.

This chain links TRBV5-4 with TRBJ1-1; D may be TRBD1 (6 bases). V lost 4 bases, J lost 8 bases, and 9 bases lay in between. Germline CDR1 is SGHNT and CDR2 is YYREEE (reference sequence). The CDR3 consists of 11 residues. CDR3 nucleotide sequence: TGTGCCAGCAGCCGCGGACAGGAAGCTTTCTTT. Protein: CASSRGQEAFF.

The J gene is TRBJ2-3, the V gene TRBV7-7; D perhaps matches TRBD2 (6 bases). Trimming pared 5 bases from V and 2 bases from J, leaving 20 bases between. The CDR3 is 17 amino acids. Germline V CDR1 and CDR2: SSHAT, FNYEAQ (reference sequence). The CDR3 bases are TGTGCCAGCAGCCCAGATAGCGGTGGGGCGAACACAGATACGCAGTATTTT. Protein: CASSPDSGGANTDTQYF.

This chain connects TRBV5-4 to TRBJ2-7; TRBD2 agrees at 7 bases. Germline V CDR1 and CDR2: SGHNT, YYREEE (reference sequence). The CDR3 length is 14 residues. With V trimmed by 2 bases and J by 4 bases, 6 bases remained unmatched. The CDR3 loop reads CASSFSGSRYEQYF. In DNA form, the CDR3 reads TGTGCCAGCAGCTTTAGCGGGTCCCGGTACGAGCAGTACTTC.

CDR3 sequence reads: CASSYGTSGRGFF. CDR3 in DNA: TGTGCCAGCAGCTACGGGACTAGCGGGAGGGGGTTCTTC. This sequence joins TRBV7-9 and TRBJ2-1; 16 nucleotides line up with TRBD2. Looked up from germline, CDR1 is SEHNR and CDR2 is FQNEAQ (reference sequence). V gave up 4 bases and J gave up 15 bases; unmatched junction bases: 3. There are 13 residues in the CDR3.

The chain uses TRBV6-4 and TRBJ2-5, with 10 bases lining up with TRBD2. The germline gives CDR1 MRHNA, CDR2 SNTAGT. J lost 5 bases, V lost 5 bases, and 2 bases had no gene match. CDR3 length equals 13 residues. CDR3 nucleotide sequence: TGTGCCAGCAGTTTAGCGGGAGGCGAGACCCAGTACTTC. It encodes CASSLAGGETQYF.

V and J are TRBV30 and TRBJ2-1; D possibly corresponds to TRBD2 (6 bases). Germline V gene lookup returns CDR1 GTSNPN and CDR2 SVGIG (reference sequence). The CDR3 sequence is 15 residues long. Trimming took 1 base from V and 0 from J, leaving 10 bases between them. For the CDR3, the DNA is TGTGCCTGGAGTGGCCGGGGGTACTCCTACAATGAGCAGTTCTTC. Protein sequence: CAWSGRGYSYNEQFF.

This chain joins TRBV15 and TRBJ2-1; D is perhaps TRBD2 (6 bases). The V gene's germline CDR1 is LNHNV and CDR2 YYDKDF (reference sequence). The CDR3 has 13 residues. Trimming stripped 0 bases from V and 13 bases from J, with 13 bases between. The DNA of the CDR3 is TGTGCCACCAGCAGAGATCGGGGGTTCCCTCAGTTCTTC. Amino acids: CATSRDRGFPQFF.

This chain links TRBV6-5 with TRBJ1-1; a possible D gene is TRBD1 (5 bases). Trimming took off 6 bases at V and 5 bases at J, with 19 bases between the two ends. The CDR3 is made up of 15 amino acids. Looked up from germline, CDR1 is MNHEY and CDR2 is SVGAGI. CDR3 sequence reads: CASRTPGFTDTEAFF. The CDR3 bases are TGTGCCAGCAGGACTCCAGGGTTTACAGATACTGAAGCTTTCTTT.

The J gene is TRBJ2-1, the V gene TRBV19; perhaps TRBD2 as D (6 bases). The CDR3 runs to 15 residues. Trimming stripped 8 bases from V and 0 bases from J, with 14 bases between. Germline CDR1 is LNHDA and CDR2 is SQIVND (reference sequence). The CDR3 region is CASALGRGSYNEQFF. CDR3 nucleotide sequence: TGTGCCAGTGCACTCGGGCGGGGCTCCTACAATGAGCAGTTCTTC.

The chain couples TRBV5-5 to TRBJ1-1; 9 bases align to TRBD1. CDR3 length equals 14 residues. The germline CDR1 and CDR2 sequences are SGHKS and YYEKEE (reference sequence). J was trimmed by 5 bases and V by 1 base; bases with no gene match: 3. CDR3 coding DNA: TGTGCCAGCAGCTTGATACAGGGGGCAACTGAAGCTTTCTTT. Residues: CASSLIQGATEAFF.

The chain links TRBV27 to TRBJ1-6, with 7 bases that match TRBD1. The germline V gene encodes CDR1 MNHEY and CDR2 SMNVEV (reference sequence). Germline trimming cut 6 bases from V and 7 bases from J; bases unmatched to any gene: 15. CDR3 length: 17 amino acids. The CDR3 DNA reads TGTGCCAGCAGCTCTCAATTCTCGGGCAGGGGGAATTCACCCCTCCACTTT. This sequence encodes CASSSQFSGRGNSPLHF.

The chain combines TRBV11-3 with TRBJ2-2; 8 bases line up with TRBD1. V shed 1 base and J 5 bases; nucleotides not matched to a gene: 0. Germline CDR1 reads SGHNT; CDR2 reads YENEEA. The CDR3 is 14 amino acids. The CDR3 loop reads CASSLGTGTGELFF. The CDR3 DNA reads TGTGCCAGCAGCTTAGGGACAGGGACCGGGGAGCTGTTTTTT. Using reference TRBV11-3 and TRBJ2-2 for the parts outside the CDR3, the full variable domain is EAGVVQSPRYKIIEKKQPVAFWCNPISGHNTLYWYLQNLGQGPELLIRYENEEAVDDSQLPKDRFSAERLKGVDSTLKIQPAELGDSAVYLCASSLGTGTGELFFGEGSRLTVL.

The rearrangement uses TRBV6-1 and TRBJ1-2; no clear D gene. The CDR3 covers 16 residues. V was cut by 0 bases and J by 0 bases, with 11 bases left in between. The V gene's germline CDR1 is MNHNS and CDR2 SASEGT. The CDR3 here is CASSEAVAGPNYGYTF. CDR3 sequence (DNA): TGTGCCAGCAGTGAAGCGGTGGCGGGTCCTAACTATGGCTACACCTTC.

The chain links TRBV7-9 to TRBJ1-1; 10 bases match TRBD1. The CDR3 extends over 13 amino acids. In germline, CDR1 is SEHNR, CDR2 FQNEAQ (reference sequence). Trimming cost V 4 bases and J 8 bases; bases outside gene matches: 4. CDR3 coding DNA: TGTGCCAGCAGCTACGGGACAGGGGCCGAAGCTTTCTTT. Protein sequence: CASSYGTGAEAFF. Combining the CDR3 with reference TRBV7-9 and TRBJ1-1 gives the whole variable domain DTGVSQNPRHKITKRGQNVTFRCDPISEHNRLYWYRQTLGQGPEFLTYFQNEAQLEKSRLLSDRFSAERPKGSFSTLEIQRTEQGDSAMYLCASSYGTGAEAFFGQGTRLTVV.

The rearrangement joins TRBV11-3 to TRBJ2-2, with 9 bases aligning to TRBD1. CDR3 size: 15 residues. Germline assignment: CDR1 SGHNT and CDR2 YENEEA. Trimming at V came to 4 bases and at J to 8 bases, leaving 8 bases not matched to a gene. CDR3 DNA: TGTGCCAGCAGCTCCGGACAGGGGTTGGTTGGGGAGCTGTTTTTT. Translating gives CASSSGQGLVGELFF.

This sequence joins TRBV29-1 and TRBJ2-7, with 7 bases identical to TRBD1. Trimming at V came to 6 bases and at J to 2 bases, leaving 10 bases not matched to a gene. From germline, CDR1 is SQVTM and CDR2 ANQGSEA. The CDR3 consists of 14 residues. The CDR3 loop is CSVAIRDRAYEQYF. The CDR3 DNA follows: TGCAGCGTCGCCATCCGGGACAGAGCCTACGAGCAGTACTTC.

V usage is TRBV7-7 and J usage is TRBJ2-2, with D possibly matching TRBD2 (5 bases). The ends were cut back, 5 bases at V and 4 bases at J, with 11 bases in the middle. CDR3 length equals 14 residues. Germline values: CDR1 SSHAT, CDR2 FNYEAQ (reference sequence). CDR3 DNA: TGTGCCAGCAGCCAGTCACGGGGCACCGGGGAGCTGTTTTTT. Translation gives CASSQSRGTGELFF.

This chain connects TRBV25-1 to TRBJ2-7; 7 bases are a match to TRBD1. CDR3 length: 15 residues. CDR1 is MGHDK and CDR2 is SYGVNS in the germline V gene. The J segment lost 2 bases and the V segment lost 4 bases, leaving 8 bases of the junction unmatched. The CDR3 sequence is CASSAYTGVAYEQYF. DNA for the CDR3: TGTGCCAGCAGTGCATATACAGGGGTAGCCTACGAGCAGTACTTC.

The chain combines TRBV7-9 with TRBJ1-2; D remains ambiguous. The CDR3 sequence is 15 residues long. V gave up 1 base and J gave up 3 bases, with 12 bases separating them. In germline, CDR1 is SEHNR, CDR2 FQNEAQ (reference sequence). In DNA form, the CDR3 reads TGTGCCAGCAGCTTAGTCGCGCACCCGCACTATGGCTACACCTTC. Protein: CASSLVAHPHYGYTF. The variable domain in full, completed from reference TRBV7-9 and TRBJ1-2, reads DTGVSQNPRHKITKRGQNVTFRCDPISEHNRLYWYRQTLGQGPEFLTYFQNEAQLEKSRLLSDRFSAERPKGSFSTLEIQRTEQGDSAMYLCASSLVAHPHYGYTFGSGTRLTVV.

This rearrangement joins TRBV7-9 to TRBJ1-1, with 8 bases that match TRBD1. The germline gives CDR1 SEHNR, CDR2 FQNEAQ (reference sequence). The CDR3 has 18 residues. V trimming: 0 bases; J trimming: 5 bases; junction bases outside the gene matches: 14. The CDR3: CASSLALLNDRGRTEAFF. CDR3 DNA: TGTGCCAGCAGCTTAGCGCTCTTGAACGACAGGGGAAGGACTGAAGCTTTCTTT.

Turning to this clone: Other DNA variants within this sample encode the same CDR3. The genes are TRBV30 and TRBJ2-3; possibly TRBD2 for D (6 bases). The CDR3 extends over 14 amino acids. The ends were cut back, 4 bases at V and 2 bases at J, with 13 bases in the middle. Germline CDR1 is GTSNPN and CDR2 is SVGIG (reference sequence). The CDR3 loop reads CAWILPGDTDTQYF. In DNA, the CDR3 is TGTGCCTGGATCCTCCCGGGGGACACAGATACGCAGTATTTT.

The chain has TRBV9 and TRBJ1-2; 10 bases match TRBD1. CDR1 and CDR2 from the germline V gene are SGDLS and YYNGEE. Trimming at V came to 0 bases and at J to 8 bases, leaving 7 bases not matched to a gene. The CDR3 has 15 amino acids. CDR3 nucleotides: TGTGCCAGCAGCGTAGCGGACAGGGGGGGATACGGCTACACCTTC. Translating it yields CASSVADRGGYGYTF.

V usage is TRBV9 and J usage is TRBJ2-3, with D possibly TRBD1 on 5 matching bases. V was shortened by 0 bases and J by 0 bases, with 11 bases between the two germline ends. Per germline, CDR1 SGDLS and CDR2 YYNGEE. This CDR3 contains 16 residues. The CDR3 DNA reads TGTGCCAGCAGCGTAGGGATAGCAGGGAGCACAGATACGCAGTATTTT. It specifies CASSVGIAGSTDTQYF.

The chain recombines TRBV18 with TRBJ2-7, with a weak D call TRBD1 (5 bases). The CDR3 length is 15 residues. The ends were cut back, 1 base at V and 3 bases at J, with 13 bases in the middle. Germline CDR1 and CDR2: KGHSH and LQKENI. CDR3 amino acids: CASSPQGKRHYEQYF. The DNA of the CDR3 is TGTGCCAGCTCACCACAGGGGAAAAGGCACTACGAGCAGTACTTC.